This T cell receptor beta chain was observed in a study of blood T cell repertoires in COVID-19. Study background: COVID-19 samples collected from the United States, Italy and Spain covered acute and convalescent phases. T cells, B-cell-depleted T cells, or PBMCs provided the cDNA or gDNA that served as material.

Per germline, CDR1 SGHKS and CDR2 YYEKEE (reference sequence). The V end lost 0 bases, the J end lost 5 bases, and 12 bases lay between the germline ends. There are 15 residues in the CDR3. In the source study's methods: Scientists estimated how many nucleated cells there were by amplifying reference gene primers. Some clones are missing from TCRdb's copy, which holds only in-frame ones; the method was immunoSEQ multiplex PCR. The DNA gave D and trimming, while V, J and clone size come from that table. The data hold roughly 140,000 clones, with roughly four fifths observed a single time. This chain uses TRBV5-5 with TRBJ1-5; D call uncertain. Sequencing was performed on peripheral blood. The clonotype comes from a human donor in a cohort sampled during active COVID-19. The CDR3 loop is CASSLDGSGYQPQHF. CDR3 bases: TGTGCCAGCAGCTTGGACGGGTCCGGTTATCAGCCCCAGCATTTT.